These 28 T cell receptor beta chains were sequenced from one sample in a study of response to subunit inactivated influenza vaccine. TCRdb independently ran MiXCR on the RT-PCR reads; one entry per CDR3 protein. The table records 550,000 to 800,000 distinct CDR3 sequences, about 15% of them present only once. Sequenced here: PBMCs from blood, sampled roughly 13 days after vaccination. The receptors come from a man between 50 and 59 years old who received an inactivated influenza vaccine.

V gene TRBV7-8 combines with J gene TRBJ2-5; no reliable D call. The end of the DNA aligns better with TRBJ2-1, so the J call may be wrong. CDR3 length equals 13 residues. The germline gives CDR1 SGHVS, CDR2 FQNEAQ. The chain's CDR3 is CASSFGRLETQFF. The DNA for the CDR3 is TGTGCCAGCAGCTTCGGGCGCCTAGAGACCCAGTTCTTC.

This clonotype has only a few counts. The chain couples TRBV7-2 to TRBJ2-2; D might be TRBD2 (5 bases). Germline V CDR1 and CDR2: SGHTA, FQGNSA. This CDR3 has 14 amino acids. Trimming cost V 2 bases and J 5 bases, with 9 bases left between them. CDR3 sequence: CASSLISGTGELFF. The DNA of the CDR3 is TGTGCCAGCAGCTTAATTTCGGGGACCGGGGAGCTGTTTTTT.

This clonotype was seen only once. It is unclear where the CDR3 begins or ends on the DNA, so no DNA is shown, and the CDR3 is as TCRdb lists it. The chain is built from TRBV29-1 and TRBJ1-4; the table's D gene call, TRBD1, was not cross checked with the DNA. The CDR3 contains 13 residues when both ends are counted. Looked up from germline, CDR1 is SQVTM and CDR2 is ANQGSEA. CDR3 residues: CSVGVGAREKLVF.

The chain joins TRBV11-1 to TRBJ2-2; 9 bases line up with TRBD1. J lost 3 bases, V lost 4 bases, and 12 bases had no gene match. CDR3 length: 18 amino acids. In germline, CDR1 is SGHAT, CDR2 FQDESV (reference sequence). CDR3 in amino acids: CASSYGYVQGAYTGELFF. DNA for the CDR3: TGTGCCAGCAGCTACGGTTATGTACAGGGGGCTTACACCGGGGAGCTGTTTTTT.

This rearrangement joins TRBV18 to TRBJ2-1; unclear D gene. The CDR3 contains 13 residues. Per germline, CDR1 KGHSH and CDR2 LQKENI. V was trimmed by 0 bases and J by 10 bases, leaving 10 bases between them. In DNA, the CDR3 is TGTGCCAGCTCACCACCGGGCGCGCCCGAGCAGTTCTTC. Translating it yields CASSPPGAPEQFF.

This clonotype was counted only a few times. The chain joins TRBV20-1 to TRBJ2-1, with D maybe TRBD2 (5 bases). Deletions cut 0 bases from V and 2 bases from J, with 14 bases between. CDR3 length: 16 amino acids. The germline CDR1 and CDR2 sequences are DFQATT and SNEGSKA (reference sequence). DNA of the CDR3: TGCAGTGCTAGAGATTTTGCGGGTGCTACCTACAATGAGCAGTTCTTC. Amino acid sequence: CSARDFAGATYNEQFF.

The V and J genes are TRBV7-6 and TRBJ1-5; D ambiguous. The CDR3 covers 14 residues. The germline V and J ends were trimmed by 4 bases and 0 bases, with 7 bases remaining between them. Per germline, CDR1 SGHVS and CDR2 FNYEAQ. The CDR3 DNA reads as TGTGCCAGCAGCTCGGCCCTTAGCAATCAGCCCCAGCATTTT. It translates to CASSSALSNQPQHF.

A remark on this clonotype: A much larger clone sits a single nucleotide away, making a read error possible. V and J are TRBV10-3 and TRBJ2-5; possibly TRBD2 for D (6 bases). Trimming left V 7 bases short and J 9 bases short, with 18 bases between. Per the germline V gene, CDR1 is ENHRY and CDR2 is SYGVKD. CDR3 size: 13 residues. CDR3 amino acids: CAINLRIGGAQYF. The CDR3, as DNA: TGTGCCATCAACCTGAGAATAGGAGGGGCCCAGTACTTC.

This clonotype was seen more than once but under ten times. This chain uses TRBV4-2 with TRBJ2-7, with 10 bases matching TRBD1. Germline CDR1 LGHNA, CDR2 YNFKEQ. The CDR3 totals 17 residues. J gave up 5 bases and V 1 base, and 11 bases lay outside the gene matches. This CDR3 reads CASSQALRWDRGDEQYF. The CDR3 DNA reads as TGTGCCAGCAGCCAAGCACTGCGATGGGACAGGGGAGACGAGCAGTACTTC.

This clonotype has just a few counts. This sequence joins TRBV21-1 and TRBJ2-6. TRBV21-1 is reported as a pseudogene. The CDR3 runs to 14 residues. Written as DNA, the CDR3 is TGTGCCAGCAGCAGCTTGTCGGGGGCCAACGTCCTGACTTTC. Protein: CASSSLSGANVLTF.

V usage is TRBV29-1 and J usage is TRBJ1-3; no definite D call. The CDR3 totals 13 residues. Germline CDR1 and CDR2: SQVTM and ANQGSEA. Trimming pared 4 bases from V and 2 bases from J, leaving 9 bases between. DNA of the CDR3: TGCAGCGTTGTACTGGTAACTGGAAACACCATATATTTT. The encoded protein is CSVVLVTGNTIYF.

This clonotype turned up a few times. The chain combines TRBV5-1 with TRBJ1-1; 12 nucleotides match TRBD1. Germline-derived CDR1 and CDR2 are SGHRS and YFSETQ. This CDR3 has 18 amino acids. Losses at the gene ends were 2 bases for V and 1 base for J; bases not matched to a gene: 9. This CDR3 reads CASSLTGTGGAGNTEAFF. The CDR3 nucleotides are TGCGCCAGCAGCTTAACCGGGACAGGGGGCGCAGGGAACACTGAAGCTTTCTTT.

This clonotype was observed a handful of times. The J gene is TRBJ2-5, the V gene TRBV14, with 7 bases lining up with TRBD2. The trim removed 4 bases at V and 2 bases at J, leaving 7 bases unmatched. This CDR3 comprises 15 residues. Per the germline V gene, CDR1 is SGHDN and CDR2 is FVKESK. CDR3 DNA: TGTGCCAGCAGCCGGGTTCTGGGGGGGCAAGAGACCCAGTACTTC. Translating it yields CASSRVLGGQETQYF.

This clonotype showed up just a few times. This chain joins TRBV20-1 and TRBJ1-3, with a weak D call TRBD1 (6 bases). Germline-derived CDR1 and CDR2 are DFQATT and SNEGSKA (reference sequence). This CDR3 comprises 13 residues. V lost 5 bases to trimming and J lost 3 bases, with 11 bases between them. This CDR3 is CSAEDRIGNTIYF. CDR3 nucleotide sequence: TGCAGTGCTGAAGACAGGATTGGAAACACCATATATTTT.

This clonotype was counted at least ten times. V is TRBV11-2 and J is TRBJ2-2, with 8 bases matching TRBD2. Per the germline V gene, CDR1 is SGHAT and CDR2 is FQNNGV. The CDR3 sequence is 16 residues long. The V gene end was trimmed by 5 bases and the J gene end by 3 bases; junction bases not matched to a gene: 8. Here the CDR3 reads CASSRSGGAYTGELFF. CDR3 bases: TGTGCCAGCAGCAGAAGCGGGGGCGCTTACACCGGGGAGCTGTTTTTT.

The gene calls are TRBV14 and TRBJ2-1, with 9 bases identical to TRBD1. V shed 6 bases, J shed 4 bases, and the junction held 4 bases outside the gene matches. The CDR3 extends over 14 amino acids. Germline V gives CDR1 SGHDN, CDR2 FVKESK. Here the CDR3 DNA reads TGTGCCAGCAGGGGACAGGGAGATTACAATGAGCAGTTCTTC. Protein: CASRGQGDYNEQFF.

This chain connects TRBV20-1 to TRBJ2-3; no firm D call. The CDR3 covers 10 residues. Germline values: CDR1 DFQATT, CDR2 SNEGSKA (reference sequence). Trimming stripped 8 bases from V and 2 bases from J, with 5 bases between. The CDR3 loop is CSTDTDTQYF. For the CDR3, the DNA is TGCAGTACCGACACAGATACGCAGTATTTT.

This clonotype was recorded a few times. V gene TRBV6-5 combines with J gene TRBJ1-2, with D maybe TRBD1 (5 bases). The CDR3 length is 16 residues. The V and J ends lost 2 bases and 1 base respectively, with 14 bases between them. Germline CDR1 and CDR2: MNHEY and SVGAGI. The CDR3 protein is CASSYRDSGINYGYTF. DNA of the CDR3: TGTGCCAGCAGTTACCGGGACTCAGGAATTAACTATGGCTACACCTTC.

The chain carries TRBV2 and TRBJ1-1; 7 bases are a match to TRBD1. The CDR3 loop spans 15 amino acids. Trimming took 10 bases from V and 1 from J; bases not matched to a gene: 12. Germline CDR1 and CDR2: SNHLY and FYNNEI. CDR3 region: CATTSSGTENTEAFF. The CDR3 DNA sequence: TGTGCCACCACTAGTAGCGGGACAGAGAACACTGAAGCTTTCTTT.

V usage is TRBV2 and J usage is TRBJ1-3; D ambiguous. CDR3 size: 14 residues. The germline V gene has CDR1 SNHLY and CDR2 FYNNEI. The V end lost 5 bases, the J end lost 4 bases, and 12 bases lay between the germline ends. The CDR3 protein is CASSTDGAGNTIYF. DNA for the CDR3: TGTGCCAGCAGTACGGACGGCGCGGGAAACACCATATATTTT.

V is TRBV7-8 and J is TRBJ2-5; 9 bases are a match to TRBD2. The CDR3 loop spans 15 amino acids. CDR1 is SGHVS and CDR2 is FQNEAQ in the germline V gene. The trim removed 2 bases at V and 5 bases at J, leaving 6 bases unmatched. Here the CDR3 DNA reads TGTGCCAGCAGCTTATCGGCGGGAGGGTTTGAGACCCAGTACTTC. It encodes CASSLSAGGFETQYF.

This clonotype appeared a few times. The V and J genes are TRBV29-1 and TRBJ2-7, with D maybe TRBD1 (7 bases). Germline CDR1 is SQVTM and CDR2 is ANQGSEA. V was cut by 4 bases and J by 9 bases, with 19 bases left in between. CDR3 length equals 13 residues. The CDR3 DNA follows: TGCAGCGTTGGGACAGGCGGACTACGAGGGCAGTACTTC. Its translation is CSVGTGGLRGQYF.

This clonotype has a handful of counts. The chain joins TRBV24-1 to TRBJ2-5; 12 bases agree with TRBD2. The V and J ends lost 4 bases and 0 bases, in that order; junction bases with no gene match: 20. The CDR3 sequence is 22 residues long. Germline CDR1 and CDR2: KGHDR and SFDVKD. The CDR3 bases are TGTGCCACCAGTGACCTCCCCGGACTAGCGGGGAAAGAGCAACGGTACCAAGAGACCCAGTACTTC. This gives the protein CATSDLPGLAGKEQRYQETQYF.

As concerns this clonotype: A much larger clone lies one base from this, so it may be a read error. This chain links TRBV7-9 with TRBJ2-4; maybe TRBD2 (5 bases). The CDR3 covers 14 residues. Germline V gene lookup returns CDR1 SEHNR and CDR2 FQNEAQ (reference sequence). V was shortened by 7 bases and J by 7 bases, with 17 bases between the two germline ends. DNA for the CDR3: TGTGCCAGCATCGTAAGCTCCGGAGGTAACATTCAGTACTTC. Protein: CASIVSSGGNIQYF.

This clonotype appeared a single time. Written as DNA, the CDR3 is TGTGCCAGCAGCCGCAACATCCTAACAGATACGCAGTATTTT. It translates to CASSRNILTDTQYF. The V and J genes are TRBV6-1 and TRBJ2-3; D gene ambiguous. Germline CDR1 reads MNHNS; CDR2 reads SASEGT. CDR3 length: 14 residues. Trimming took off 6 bases at V and 3 bases at J, with 13 bases between the two ends.

The V gene is TRBV28, the J gene TRBJ2-1; 14 nucleotides align to TRBD2. Trimming cost V 5 bases and J 4 bases; bases outside gene matches: 4. The CDR3 is made up of 16 amino acids. The germline V gene encodes CDR1 MDHEN and CDR2 SYDVKM. CDR3 sequence: CASSRTSGGMYNEQFF. The CDR3 DNA reads as TGTGCCAGCAGTCGGACTAGCGGGGGGATGTACAATGAGCAGTTCTTC.

The CDR3 loop is CASSLGPELFF. CDR3 DNA sequence: TGTGCCAGCAGCTTAGGTCCAGAGCTGTTTTTT. The chain joins TRBV11-2 to TRBJ2-2; D is uncertain. Trimming shortened V by 1 base and J by 11 bases, and 5 bases separated the two germline ends. In germline, CDR1 is SGHAT, CDR2 FQNNGV. The CDR3 loop spans 11 amino acids.

This clonotype has a count of ten or more. V gene TRBV5-1 combines with J gene TRBJ2-5; D may be TRBD1 (5 bases). Germline loops: CDR1 SGHRS, CDR2 YFSETQ. V was clipped by 0 bases and J by 2 bases, with 8 bases between them. The CDR3 is made up of 14 amino acids. The CDR3: CASSLAAGQETQYF. CDR3 nucleotide sequence: TGCGCCAGCAGCTTGGCGGCAGGGCAAGAGACCCAGTACTTC.